These T cell receptor beta chains were read from a single sample in a study of blood T cell repertoires in COVID-19. The method was immunoSEQ multiplex PCR; TCRdb's version includes in-frame clones alone and lacks a portion of them. The sample lists approximately 140,000 clones, approximately 86% occurring once. Sample: peripheral blood. The receptors were gathered from a woman aged 55 to 70 with acute or convalescent COVID-19. CDR3s include the opening cysteine and the closing phenylalanine or tryptophan. The order of the fields is V gene, J gene, CDR3 protein.

v_call: TRBV28; j_call: TRBJ2-7; cdr3_aa: CASSSPGQGAYEQYF
v_call: TRBV19; j_call: TRBJ1-2; cdr3_aa: CASIARGRDYGYTF
v_call: TRBV25-1; j_call: TRBJ1-3; cdr3_aa: CASSADRFGNTIYF
v_call: TRBV4-1; j_call: TRBJ1-2; cdr3_aa: CASSRQSEVRNGYTF
v_call: TRBV4-2; j_call: TRBJ2-7; cdr3_aa: CASSQPGTGDSYEQYF
v_call: TRBV10-3; j_call: TRBJ2-3; cdr3_aa: CAISGASTGGDTQYF
v_call: TRBV24-1; j_call: TRBJ1-2; cdr3_aa: CATSRQEAGGYTF
v_call: TRBV2; j_call: TRBJ2-1; cdr3_aa: CASSLEVDGEQFF
v_call: TRBV7-2; j_call: TRBJ2-2; cdr3_aa: CASSSLAGGPDTGELFF
v_call: TRBV7-2; j_call: TRBJ1-2; cdr3_aa: CASSPGGTYGYTF
v_call: TRBV4-3; j_call: TRBJ2-5; cdr3_aa: CASSQDRRTSLSPETQYF
v_call: TRBV6-2/TRBV6-3; j_call: TRBJ1-2; cdr3_aa: CASSFMGQGRGYTF
v_call: TRBV5-1; j_call: TRBJ1-2; cdr3_aa: CASSAAGQGIKGYTF
v_call: TRBV4-1; j_call: TRBJ1-2; cdr3_aa: CASSQGPPRRQGFGYTF
v_call: TRBV28; j_call: TRBJ1-5; cdr3_aa: CASSLETGNNQPQHF
v_call: TRBV27; j_call: TRBJ2-7; cdr3_aa: CASSSRDRGYEQYF
v_call: TRBV28; j_call: TRBJ1-1; cdr3_aa: CASSLRGGTEAFF
v_call: TRBV4-1; j_call: TRBJ2-1; cdr3_aa: CASSQGRGGAGEQFF
v_call: TRBV3-1/TRBV3-2; j_call: TRBJ2-7; cdr3_aa: CASSRRGEFYEQYF
v_call: TRBV29-1; j_call: TRBJ2-3; cdr3_aa: CSAKPPSGGPSDTQYF
v_call: TRBV4-3; j_call: TRBJ2-3; cdr3_aa: CASSQEGRGAGINTQYF
v_call: TRBV4-3; j_call: TRBJ2-5; cdr3_aa: CASSHRGGTQETQYF
v_call: TRBV4-2; j_call: TRBJ1-6; cdr3_aa: CASSPRVLTGNYNSPLHF
v_call: TRBV12-3/TRBV12-4; j_call: TRBJ2-1; cdr3_aa: CASRPMGADEQFF
v_call: TRBV5-8; j_call: TRBJ2-7; cdr3_aa: CASSWYRDAYEQYF
v_call: TRBV19; j_call: TRBJ2-3; cdr3_aa: CASSIGQGAHTQYF
v_call: TRBV5-1; j_call: TRBJ1-4; cdr3_aa: CASSTGQGGDSEKLFF
v_call: TRBV7-2; j_call: TRBJ2-7; cdr3_aa: CASSSFSEIPPEQYF
v_call: TRBV11-2; j_call: TRBJ1-3; cdr3_aa: CASTFSSGNTIYF
v_call: TRBV12-3/TRBV12-4; j_call: TRBJ2-7; cdr3_aa: CASSPFQGVEQYF
v_call: TRBV5-1; j_call: TRBJ2-5; cdr3_aa: CASSSGTGGKRETQYF
v_call: TRBV4-3; j_call: TRBJ2-5; cdr3_aa: CASSQGYRGSERTETQYF
v_call: TRBV6-2/TRBV6-3; j_call: TRBJ1-5; cdr3_aa: CASSFPGHRSNQPQHF
v_call: TRBV7-3; j_call: TRBJ2-2; cdr3_aa: CASSLPRREELFF
v_call: TRBV11-2; j_call: TRBJ1-6; cdr3_aa: CASSSRVNSPLHF
v_call: TRBV28; j_call: TRBJ1-2; cdr3_aa: CASSFPRRGDYGYTF
v_call: TRBV7-3; j_call: TRBJ1-6; cdr3_aa: CASSRSGSSPLHF
v_call: TRBV28; j_call: TRBJ2-1; cdr3_aa: CASSLPSGGAPDEQFF
v_call: TRBV3-1/TRBV3-2; j_call: TRBJ1-2; cdr3_aa: CASSYRGQEYGYTF
v_call: TRBV19; j_call: TRBJ1-1; cdr3_aa: CASSIESYTEAFF
v_call: TRBV21-1; j_call: TRBJ1-5; cdr3_aa: CASPGQKYSNQPQHF
v_call: TRBV4-2; j_call: TRBJ1-2; cdr3_aa: CASSQAGQQNYGYTF